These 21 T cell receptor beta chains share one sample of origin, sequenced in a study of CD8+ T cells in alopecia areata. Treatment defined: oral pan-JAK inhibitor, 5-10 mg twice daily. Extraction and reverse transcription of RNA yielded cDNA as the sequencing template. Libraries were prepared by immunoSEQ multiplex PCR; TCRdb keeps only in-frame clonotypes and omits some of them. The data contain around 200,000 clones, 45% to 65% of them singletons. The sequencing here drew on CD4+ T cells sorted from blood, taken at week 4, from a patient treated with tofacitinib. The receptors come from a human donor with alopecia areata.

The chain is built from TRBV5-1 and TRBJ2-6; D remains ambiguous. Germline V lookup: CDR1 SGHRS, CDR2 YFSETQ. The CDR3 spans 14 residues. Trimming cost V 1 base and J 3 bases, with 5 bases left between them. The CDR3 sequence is CASSLSDGANVLTF. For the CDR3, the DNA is TGCGCCAGCAGCTTGTCCGATGGGGCCAACGTCCTGACTTTC.

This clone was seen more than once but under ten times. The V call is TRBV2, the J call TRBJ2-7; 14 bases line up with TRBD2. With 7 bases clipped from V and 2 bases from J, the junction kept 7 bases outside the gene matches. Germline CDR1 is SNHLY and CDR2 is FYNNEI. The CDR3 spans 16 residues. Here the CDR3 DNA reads TGTGCCAGCACACGAGGACTAGCGGGAGGAACCTACGAGCAGTACTTC. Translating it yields CASTRGLAGGTYEQYF.

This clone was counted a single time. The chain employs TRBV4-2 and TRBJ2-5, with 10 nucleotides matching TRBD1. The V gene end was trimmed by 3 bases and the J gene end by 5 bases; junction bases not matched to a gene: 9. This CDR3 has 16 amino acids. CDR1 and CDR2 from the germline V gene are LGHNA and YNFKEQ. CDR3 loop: CASSQGPGQGTETQYF. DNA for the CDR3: TGTGCCAGCAGCCAGGGACCGGGACAGGGGACGGAGACCCAGTACTTC.

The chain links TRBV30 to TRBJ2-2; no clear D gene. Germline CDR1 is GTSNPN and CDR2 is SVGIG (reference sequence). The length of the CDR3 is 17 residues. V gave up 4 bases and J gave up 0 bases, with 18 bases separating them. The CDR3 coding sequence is TGTGCCTGGAAACCGGGCCGGGTAACACCGAACACCGGGGAGCTGTTTTTT. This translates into CAWKPGRVTPNTGELFF.

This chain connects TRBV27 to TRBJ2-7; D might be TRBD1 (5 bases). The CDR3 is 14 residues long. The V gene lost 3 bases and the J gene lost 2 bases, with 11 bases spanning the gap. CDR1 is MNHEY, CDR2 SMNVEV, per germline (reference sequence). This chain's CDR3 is CASSFRPGTYEQYF. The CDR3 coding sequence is TGTGCCAGCAGTTTCAGGCCAGGGACCTACGAGCAGTACTTC.

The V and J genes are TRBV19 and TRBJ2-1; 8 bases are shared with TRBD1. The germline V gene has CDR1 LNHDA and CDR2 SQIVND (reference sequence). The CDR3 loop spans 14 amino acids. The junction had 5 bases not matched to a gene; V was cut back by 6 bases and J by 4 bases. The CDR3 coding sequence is TGTGCCAGTAGATGGACAGGGAGGTACAATGAGCAGTTCTTC. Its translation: CASRWTGRYNEQFF.

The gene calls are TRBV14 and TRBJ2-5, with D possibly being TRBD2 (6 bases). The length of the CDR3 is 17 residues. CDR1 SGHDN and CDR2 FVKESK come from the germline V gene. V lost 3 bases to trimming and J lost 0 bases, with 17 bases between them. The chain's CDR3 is CASSHRWRRGYQETQYF. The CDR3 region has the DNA TGTGCCAGCAGCCACCGCTGGAGACGGGGGTACCAAGAGACCCAGTACTTC.

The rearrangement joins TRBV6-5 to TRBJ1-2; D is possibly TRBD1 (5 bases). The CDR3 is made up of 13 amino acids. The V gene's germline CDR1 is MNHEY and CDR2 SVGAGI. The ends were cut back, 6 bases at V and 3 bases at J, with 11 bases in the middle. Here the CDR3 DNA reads TGTGCCAGCAGAGGGTCGGGGGACTATGGCTACACCTTC. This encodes CASRGSGDYGYTF.

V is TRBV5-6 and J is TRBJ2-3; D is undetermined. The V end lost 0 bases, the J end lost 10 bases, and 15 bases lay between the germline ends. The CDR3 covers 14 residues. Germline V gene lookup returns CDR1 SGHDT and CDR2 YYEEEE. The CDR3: CASSLDLSSSAQYF. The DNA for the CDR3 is TGTGCCAGCAGCTTGGACCTTTCCTCATCGGCGCAGTATTTT. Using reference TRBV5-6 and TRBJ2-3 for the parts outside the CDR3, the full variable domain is DAGVTQSPTHLIKTRGQQVTLRCSPKSGHDTVSWYQQALGQGPQFIFQYYEEEERQRGNFPDRFSGHQFPNYSSELNVNALLLGDSALYLCASSLDLSSSAQYFGPGTRLTVL.

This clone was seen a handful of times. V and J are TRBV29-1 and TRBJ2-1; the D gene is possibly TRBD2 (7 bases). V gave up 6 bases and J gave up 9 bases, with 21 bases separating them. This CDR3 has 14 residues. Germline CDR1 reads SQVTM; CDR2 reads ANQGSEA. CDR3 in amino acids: CSVGGRRGGSEQFF. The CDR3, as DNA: TGCAGCGTGGGGGGGCGGAGAGGAGGTAGTGAGCAGTTCTTC.

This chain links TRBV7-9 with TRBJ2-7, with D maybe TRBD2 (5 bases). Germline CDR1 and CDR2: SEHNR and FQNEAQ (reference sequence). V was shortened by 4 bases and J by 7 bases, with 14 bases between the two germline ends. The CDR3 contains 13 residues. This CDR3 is CASSSWTVQEQYF. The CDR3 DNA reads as TGTGCCAGCAGCTCCTGGACTGTGCAGGAGCAGTACTTC. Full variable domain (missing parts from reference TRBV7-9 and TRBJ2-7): DTGVSQNPRHKITKRGQNVTFRCDPISEHNRLYWYRQTLGQGPEFLTYFQNEAQLEKSRLLSDRFSAERPKGSFSTLEIQRTEQGDSAMYLCASSSWTVQEQYFGPGTRLTVT.

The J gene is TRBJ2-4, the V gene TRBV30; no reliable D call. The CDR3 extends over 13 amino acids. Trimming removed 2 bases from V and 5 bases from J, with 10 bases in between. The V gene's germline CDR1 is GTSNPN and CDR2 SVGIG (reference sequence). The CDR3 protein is CAWSTSRENIQYF. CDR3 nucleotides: TGTGCCTGGAGTACCTCCCGCGAAAACATTCAGTACTTC.

As DNA, the CDR3 is TGTGCCTGGAGTCCCGACAGGGCCTACGAGCAGTACTTC. This sequence encodes CAWSPDRAYEQYF. This chain links TRBV30 with TRBJ2-7; 7 nucleotides match TRBD1. The V gene end was trimmed by 2 bases and the J gene end by 2 bases; junction bases not matched to a gene: 3. The CDR3 covers 13 residues. Germline CDR1 reads GTSNPN; CDR2 reads SVGIG (reference sequence).

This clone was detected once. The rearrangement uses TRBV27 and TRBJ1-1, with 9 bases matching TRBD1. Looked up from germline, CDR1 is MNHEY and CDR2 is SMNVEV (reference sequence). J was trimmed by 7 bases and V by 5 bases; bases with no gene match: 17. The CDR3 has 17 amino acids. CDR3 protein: CASSPYRDRARSGEAFF. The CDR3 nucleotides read TGTGCCAGCAGTCCCTACCGGGACAGGGCCCGGAGCGGTGAAGCTTTCTTT.

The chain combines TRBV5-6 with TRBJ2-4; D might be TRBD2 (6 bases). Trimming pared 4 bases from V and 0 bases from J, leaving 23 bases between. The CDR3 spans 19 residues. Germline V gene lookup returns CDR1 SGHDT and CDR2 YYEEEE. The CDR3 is CASSPGGAAGWLAKNIQYF. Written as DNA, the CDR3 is TGTGCCAGCAGCCCCGGCGGGGCGGCCGGATGGCTAGCCAAAAACATTCAGTACTTC.

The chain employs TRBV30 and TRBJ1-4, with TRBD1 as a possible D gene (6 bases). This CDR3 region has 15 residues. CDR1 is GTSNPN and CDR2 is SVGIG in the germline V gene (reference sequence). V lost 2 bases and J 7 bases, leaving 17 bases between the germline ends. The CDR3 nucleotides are TGTGCCTGGAGTCGATGGGGGGGCGCAGGTGAAAAACTGTTTTTT. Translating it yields CAWSRWGGAGEKLFF.

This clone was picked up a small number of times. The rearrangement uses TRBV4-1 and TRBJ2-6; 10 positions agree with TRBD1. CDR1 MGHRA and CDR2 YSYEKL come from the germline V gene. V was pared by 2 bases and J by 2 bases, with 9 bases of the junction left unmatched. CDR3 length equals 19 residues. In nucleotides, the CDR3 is TGCGCCAGCAGCCAAAGTGGGACAGGGGTAATAACTGGGGCCAACGTCCTGACTTTC. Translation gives CASSQSGTGVITGANVLTF.

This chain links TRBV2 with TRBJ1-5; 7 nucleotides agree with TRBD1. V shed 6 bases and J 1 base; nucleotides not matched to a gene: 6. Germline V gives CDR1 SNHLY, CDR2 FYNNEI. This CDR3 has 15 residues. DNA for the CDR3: TGTGCCAGCAGCGCGAACAGGGGAAGCAATCAGCCCCAGCATTTT. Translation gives CASSANRGSNQPQHF.

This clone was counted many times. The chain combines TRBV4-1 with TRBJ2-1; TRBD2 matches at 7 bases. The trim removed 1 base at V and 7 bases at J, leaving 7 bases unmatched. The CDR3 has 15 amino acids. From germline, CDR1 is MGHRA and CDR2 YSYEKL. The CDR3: CASSQVGRERNEQFF. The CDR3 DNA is TGCGCCAGCAGCCAAGTAGGGCGGGAGAGGAATGAGCAGTTCTTC.

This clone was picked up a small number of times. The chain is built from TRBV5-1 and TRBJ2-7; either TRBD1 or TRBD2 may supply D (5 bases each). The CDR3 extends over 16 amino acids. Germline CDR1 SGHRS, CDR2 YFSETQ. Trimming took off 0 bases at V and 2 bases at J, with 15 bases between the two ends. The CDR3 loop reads CASSLATRDGTYEQYF. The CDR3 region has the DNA TGCGCCAGCAGCTTGGCTACCCGGGACGGAACCTACGAGCAGTACTTC.

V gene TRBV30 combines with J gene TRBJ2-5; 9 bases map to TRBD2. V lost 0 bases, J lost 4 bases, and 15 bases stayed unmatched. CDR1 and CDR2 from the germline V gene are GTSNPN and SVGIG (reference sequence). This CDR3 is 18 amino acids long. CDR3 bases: TGTGCCTGGAGTGTACGGCTAGCGGGACGAGATAACAGAGAGACCCAGTACTTC. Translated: CAWSVRLAGRDNRETQYF.